This is a list of T cell receptor beta chains from one sample in a study of blood T cell repertoires in COVID-19. Assay used: immunoSEQ multiplex PCR; TCRdb lists only in-frame clones, some missing. The profile shows about 54,000 clones, over 75% of them singletons. Source material: peripheral blood. The receptors here all came from a human donor in a cohort sampled during active COVID-19. Each CDR3 is given with its conserved first and last residue. Fields, in order: J gene, D gene, V gene, clone size, CDR3 protein, CDR3 DNA. D genes are given only for firm matches. Where a row states a size, it is once, few, many or the class of an expanded clone; other rows omit it.

TRBJ1-1	TRBD1	TRBV2	NA	CASSGQGRSAFF	TGTGCCAGCAGCGGACAGGGCCGGAGCGCTTTCTTT
TRBJ2-3	TRBD2	TRBV12-5	NA	CASGLGILAGSTDTQYF	TGTGCTAGTGGTTTGGGGATACTAGCGGGAAGCACAGATACGCAGTATTTT
TRBJ2-7	NA	TRBV5-1	NA	CASSLGGQGRTHSYEQYF	TGCGCCAGCAGCTTGGGGGGGCAGGGAAGGACCCACTCCTACGAGCAGTACTTC
TRBJ2-7	NA	TRBV7-2	NA	CASSQGLVQSYEQYF	TGTGCCAGCAGCCAAGGACTGGTTCAATCCTACGAGCAGTACTTC
TRBJ1-5	TRBD1	TRBV5-1	few	CASRRGTGNNQPQHF	TGCGCCAGCAGGCGCGGGACAGGTAACAATCAGCCCCAGCATTTT
TRBJ2-7	NA	TRBV5-4	NA	CASSQQVGKGYEQYF	TGTGCCAGCAGCCAGCAGGTAGGAAAAGGCTACGAGCAGTACTTC
TRBJ2-3	TRBD2	TRBV5-1	NA	CASSLATSSGGNTDTQYF	TGCGCCAGCAGCTTGGCCACGTCTAGCGGGGGGAACACAGATACGCAGTATTTT
TRBJ2-2	NA	TRBV18	few	CASSPSGDVSGELFF	TGTGCCAGCTCACCAAGTGGAGATGTATCCGGGGAGCTGTTTTTT
TRBJ1-2	NA	TRBV5-1	once	CASSLASVRDKGGYTF	TGCGCCAGCAGCTTGGCCAGTGTGAGGGATAAGGGTGGCTACACCTTC
TRBJ1-6	TRBD1	TRBV15	NA	CAISRTGFSPLHF	TGTGCCATCTCCCGGACAGGGTTTTCACCCCTCCACTTT
TRBJ2-7	NA	TRBV11-2	NA	CASSLEASSYEQYF	TGTGCCAGCAGCTTAGAGGCCAGTTCCTACGAGCAGTACTTC
TRBJ1-1	NA	TRBV28	NA	CASSLGGYAGRGTEAFF	TGTGCCAGCAGTTTGGGGGGTTATGCAGGGAGAGGCACTGAAGCTTTCTTT
TRBJ2-1	NA	TRBV11-2	NA	CASSLVRILYNEQFF	TGTGCCAGCAGCTTAGTTCGTATTCTCTACAATGAGCAGTTCTTC
TRBJ1-1	NA	TRBV7-2	NA	CASSLARADTEAFF	TGTGCCAGCAGCTTAGCCAGGGCGGACACTGAAGCTTTCTTT
TRBJ2-1	NA	TRBV5-1	NA	CASSFGTPYNEQFF	TGCGCCAGCAGCTTCGGGACACCATACAATGAGCAGTTCTTC